Listed below are T cell receptor beta chains from one sample, sequenced in a study of graft-versus-host responses after intestinal transplantation. TCRdb's table, derived via immunoSEQ multiplex PCR, lists solely in-frame clones and lacks some. Among about 90,000 clones listed, 91% were seen once. Which antigens these TCRs recognize remains unknown. Sequencing used unstimulated CD4+ T cells sorted from spleen or lymph node cells, obtained before transplant. All receptors derive from a human donor who was the organ donor for an intestinal transplant. Both conserved end residues are part of each CDR3. A D gene is named only where the DNA matches it firmly. The listing skips clone size in some rows; elsewhere it reads once, few, many or a size class.

TRBV10-2	.	TRBJ2-3	.	TGCGCCAGCAGTGAAGAGGGTACGCAGTATTTT	CASSEEGTQYF
TRBV18	.	TRBJ1-1	TRBD1	TGTGCCAGCTCACCGCGGGACAGGGGCCCTGAAGCTTTCTTT	CASSPRDRGPEAFF
TRBV19	.	TRBJ2-3	.	TGTGCCAGTAGTCAAGAGAGGGAGGATACGCAGTATTTT	CASSQEREDTQYF
TRBV10-3	.	TRBJ1-1	TRBD1	TGTGCCATCAGCAGGACAGGGGACACTGAAGCTTTCTTT	CAISRTGDTEAFF
TRBV10-2	.	TRBJ2-5	.	TGCGCCAGCAGTGAACGGGAGAGCCAAGAGACCCAGTACTTC	CASSERESQETQYF
TRBV30	.	TRBJ1-5	.	TGTGCCTGGAGTGTATCAGGGTTAGGACAGCCCCAGCATTTT	CAWSVSGLGQPQHF
TRBV7-6	once	TRBJ1-2	.	TGTGCCAGCAGCTTCACTCCTAACTATGGCTACACCTTC	CASSFTPNYGYTF
TRBV7-2	.	TRBJ2-2	.	TGTGCCAGCGGAGTAGCTGCCGGGGAGCTGTTTTTT	CASGVAAGELFF
TRBV6-6	.	TRBJ1-1	.	TGTGCCAGCAGTAGCGGGAACATGAACACTGAAGCTTTCTTT	CASSSGNMNTEAFF
TRBV5-1	.	TRBJ2-5	.	TGCGCCAGCAGCTTTCTGTCGACAGAAGAGACCCAGTACTTC	CASSFLSTEETQYF
TRBV10-3	.	TRBJ2-1	.	TGTGCCATCAGGTCGGATGGGAGACACAATGAGCAGTTCTTC	CAIRSDGRHNEQFF
TRBV9	.	TRBJ2-4	.	TGTGCCAGCAGCCCCCATACAGGGTTCGAAAACATTCAGTACTTC	CASSPHTGFENIQYF
TRBV10-1	.	TRBJ2-1	.	TGCGCCAGCTCCCCCCAACTCGGCAATGAGCAGTTCTTC	CASSPQLGNEQFF
TRBV7-9	once	TRBJ2-1	.	TGTGCCAGCAGCTTAGGGCTCAACAATGAGCAGTTCTTC	CASSLGLNNEQFF
TRBV5-1	.	TRBJ2-1	TRBD1	TGCGCCAGCAGCTTGGGTGACAGGGAACACAATGAGCAGTTCTTC	CASSLGDREHNEQFF
TRBV7-2	once	TRBJ1-4	TRBD1	TGTGCCAGCAGCTTCTGGGGCAGGGGGCGACCTGAAAAACTGTTTTTT	CASSFWGRGRPEKLFF
TRBV6-5	.	TRBJ1-2	.	TGTGCCAGCAGTGTGGGAACAGGACCTAACTATGGCTACACCTTC	CASSVGTGPNYGYTF
TRBV6-1	.	TRBJ2-7	.	TGTGCCAGCAGTGAAGGGGCCCTCGTTTGGATTTCCGAGCAGTACTTC	CASSEGALVWISEQYF
TRBV7-8	.	TRBJ1-4	.	TGTGCCAGCAGCCCGGGACAAACAACTAATGAAAAACTGTTTTTT	CASSPGQTTNEKLFF
TRBV4-1	.	TRBJ2-6	TRBD1	TGCGCCAGCAGCCAACCGGGACAGGGGGCGCTTGGGGCCAACGTCCTGACTTTC	CASSQPGQGALGANVLTF
TRBV7-8	.	TRBJ1-5	TRBD1	TGTGCCAGCAGCTTACGGTGGGACAGGACCCTAAATCAGCCCCAGCATTTT	CASSLRWDRTLNQPQHF
TRBV27	.	TRBJ2-7	TRBD1	TGTGCCAGTCGACAGGGGTCCCGCTACGAGCAGTACTTC	CASRQGSRYEQYF
TRBV7-2	.	TRBJ1-2	.	TGTGCCAGCAGCAAAATGCGGGCCACGTCGTCCGGCTACACCTTC	CASSKMRATSSGYTF
TRBV15	.	TRBJ1-5	TRBD1	TGTGCCACCAGCAGGGACAGGGTAGTTAGCAATCAGCCCCAGCATTTT	CATSRDRVVSNQPQHF
TRBV18	.	TRBJ2-7	.	TGTGCCAGCTCACCAACTCGAACGGGGGATGAGCAGTACTTC	CASSPTRTGDEQYF
TRBV18	.	TRBJ2-2	.	TGTGCCAGCTCACCAAACGGGTATACGAACACCGGGGAGCTGTTTTTT	CASSPNGYTNTGELFF
TRBV5-1	.	TRBJ1-1	TRBD1	TGCGCCAGCAGCCGGACAGGGGGGGAAACGAACACTGAAGCTTTCTTT	CASSRTGGETNTEAFF
TRBV6-6	.	TRBJ2-7	.	TGTGCCAGCAGTACCCCCGGCGGGGGCCACTACGAGCAGTACTTC	CASSTPGGGHYEQYF
TRBV11-2	once	TRBJ2-7	.	TGTGCCAGCAGCTTATTGGGGAACGGGGGTGCCTTCTACGAGCAGTACTTC	CASSLLGNGGAFYEQYF
TRBV2	once	TRBJ1-4	.	TGTGCCAGCAGTGAGCGGGGCAGTGGACCTGAAAAACTGTTTTTT	CASSERGSGPEKLFF
TRBV5-4	.	TRBJ1-2	.	TGTGCCAGCAGCCCCCGGGTGGGGGACTTATATGGCTACACCTTC	CASSPRVGDLYGYTF
TRBV7-3	.	TRBJ2-1	TRBD2	TGTGCCAGCAGCCCGGGGACTAGCTACTACAATGAGCAGTTCTTC	CASSPGTSYYNEQFF
TRBV5-4	.	TRBJ2-5	TRBD1	TGTGCCAGCAGCTCGGGGGACAGGCTAAGTGGAGAGACCCAGTACTTC	CASSSGDRLSGETQYF
TRBV7-2	.	TRBJ2-2	.	TGTGCCAGCAGCTTAGCCGGTTACGTGCTTTTTGCCCCGAACACCGGGGAGCTGTTTTTT	CASSLAGYVLFAPNTGELFF
TRBV6-5	.	TRBJ2-7	TRBD1	TGTGCCAGCAGTTACCCCAGGGGGCTCTCCTACGAGCAGTACTTC	CASSYPRGLSYEQYF
TRBV6-1	.	TRBJ1-1	.	TGTGCCAGCAGGCGTTTTCCGGGACACACAGAAGCTTTCTTT	CASRRFPGHTEAFF
TRBV7-3	once	TRBJ2-5	TRBD2	TGTGCCAGCACTGGAGGCGGAGCGGGAATTCTTGAGCAGTACTTC	CASTGGGAGILEQYF
TRBV9	once	TRBJ2-3	.	TGTGCCGGCAGCGTATATGTAGGGGCGGGAACTAAAGATACGCAGTATTTT	CAGSVYVGAGTKDTQYF
TRBV6-1	.	TRBJ2-2	.	TGTGCCAGCCGTAGTGTCGCGAACACCGGGGAGCTGTTTTTT	CASRSVANTGELFF
TRBV6-6	few	TRBJ1-1	TRBD1	TGTGCCAGCAGTTACTCGGACAGGGAGAACACTGAAGCTTTCTTT	CASSYSDRENTEAFF
TRBV5-1	.	TRBJ2-3	TRBD2	TGCGCCAGCAGCTTGATCAGCGGGAGCGCAGATACGCAGTATTTT	CASSLISGSADTQYF